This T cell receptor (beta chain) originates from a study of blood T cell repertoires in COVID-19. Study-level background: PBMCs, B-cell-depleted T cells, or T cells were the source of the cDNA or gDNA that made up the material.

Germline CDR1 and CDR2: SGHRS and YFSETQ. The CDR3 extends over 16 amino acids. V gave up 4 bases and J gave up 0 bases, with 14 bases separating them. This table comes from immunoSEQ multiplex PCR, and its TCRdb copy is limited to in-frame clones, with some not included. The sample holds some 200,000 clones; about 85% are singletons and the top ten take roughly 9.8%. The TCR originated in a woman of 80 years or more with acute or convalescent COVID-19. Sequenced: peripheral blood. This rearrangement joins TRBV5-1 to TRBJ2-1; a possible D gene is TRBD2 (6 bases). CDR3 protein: CASSPWLASSYNEQFF. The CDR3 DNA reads TGCGCCAGCAGCCCCTGGCTAGCGAGCTCCTACAATGAGCAGTTCTTC.